This T cell receptor beta chain comes out of a study of blood T cell repertoires in COVID-19. This clone was picked up a small number of times. The CDR3 consists of 13 residues. Trimming cost V 4 bases and J 7 bases; bases outside gene matches: 6. CDR1 and CDR2 (germline): LNHDA, SQIVND (reference sequence). The assay was immunoSEQ multiplex PCR, and TCRdb's table has in-frame clones only and misses some. Among tens of thousands of clones listed, over 75% were seen once. The sample comprised peripheral blood. The rearrangement links TRBV19 to TRBJ2-7; TRBD1 aligns across 8 bases. The sequence was obtained from a woman older than 75 with COVID-19, enrolled during active disease. The CDR3, as DNA: TGTGCCAGTAGTACGACAGGGGTTTGGGAGCAGTACTTC. Its protein is CASSTTGVWEQYF.